This T cell receptor (beta chain) emerged from a study of blood T cell repertoires in COVID-19. The overall study: The United States, Italy and Spain provided the acute and convalescent COVID-19 samples.

Original data processing: Amplification of reference gene primers was used by the study to estimate nucleated cell counts. TCRdb's copy holds only in-frame clones and misses some; the assay was immunoSEQ multiplex PCR. D and trimming come from the DNA, and the V and J calls and clone size come from that table. The repertoire holds some 240,000 clones, with approximately 86% as singletons. Participants, about 18 to 100 years old, spanned approximately 25 US areas. The length of the CDR3 is 15 residues. V was pared by 3 bases and J by 7 bases, with 17 bases between. Germline values: CDR1 SGHDT, CDR2 YYEEEE.

This sequence was found in a woman aged 40-49 years with acute COVID-19. The chain employs TRBV5-6 and TRBJ2-1, with a tentative D call TRBD2 (6 bases). Sequencing used PBMCs or T cells enriched from blood (not recorded which). CDR3 sequence: CASSSARAGRNEQFF. The CDR3, as DNA: TGTGCCAGCAGCTCTGCCCGGGCAGGGAGGAATGAGCAGTTCTTC.